These T cell receptor beta chains were read from a single sample in a study of T cell responses to AZD1222 COVID-19 vaccine. Repertoires were generated with immunoSEQ multiplex PCR, while TCRdb's copy carries only in-frame clones and drops some. The table has roughly 99,000 clones, around 91% seen once; the top ten hold about 20%. The starting material was peripheral blood, obtained on day 0 of AZD1222 vaccination. The receptors originated from an adult in good health. Each CDR3 is given without its conserved first and last residue. A D gene is named only where the DNA matches it firmly. The size entry is marked missing in some rows and otherwise reads once, few, many or a size class.

v_gene	abundance	j_gene	d_gene	CDR3aa
TRBV19	NA	TRBJ2-3	NA	ASSTLRDGDTQY
TRBV27	NA	TRBJ2-2	NA	ASSLSPADGELF
TRBV5-4	NA	TRBJ2-7	NA	ASSLVQGPEQY
TRBV5-1	NA	TRBJ2-3	NA	ASSMGLYTQY
TRBV3-1/TRBV3-2	NA	TRBJ1-3	NA	ASSQVTFDTIY
TRBV4-1	NA	TRBJ1-6	TRBD1	ASSLTGSSWSPLH
TRBV12-5	NA	TRBJ1-4	NA	ASGLGLPNEKLF
TRBV19	NA	TRBJ2-7	NA	ASREAATGSYEQY
TRBV7-2	NA	TRBJ2-5	TRBD2	ASSLSGGVGQETQY
TRBV4-1	once	TRBJ1-4	NA	ASSQPGSPTNEKLF
TRBV9	NA	TRBJ1-2	TRBD1	ASSGPGQGSYGYT
TRBV19	once	TRBJ2-2	TRBD1	ASSTGQGAGELF
TRBV7-9	NA	TRBJ1-2	TRBD1	ASSQSGGYGYT
TRBV7-3	NA	TRBJ2-5	TRBD2	ASSLGLAGVETQY